This is a list of T cell receptor beta chains from one sample in a study of blood T cells in healthy people across ages. MiXCR, run by TCRdb on the 5' RACE reads, gives a single entry per CDR3 protein. Of over 1,500,000 distinct CDR3 sequences in the sample, about 50% were seen once. Sequencing was performed on blood. The receptors originated from a woman aged 35 to 49 in good health. CDR3s include the opening cysteine and the closing phenylalanine or tryptophan. Fields, in order: CDR3 length, J gene, V gene, CDR3 protein.

14	TRBJ2-1	TRBV20-1	CSAKGGLTYNEQFF
13	TRBJ1-2	TRBV20-1	CSAPDRAPDGYTF
14	TRBJ1-6	TRBV7-9	CASSSDRTNSPPHF
15	TRBJ1-2	TRBV4-3	CASSQAVRANYGYTF
18	TRBJ2-7	TRBV7-8	CASSAYLGETGGSYEQYF
15	TRBJ1-1	TRBV20-1	CSAPRRGRLGTEAFF
15	TRBJ2-7	TRBV20-1	CSARTAGLADYEQYF
18	TRBJ1-4	TRBV18	CASSPRFAGVATNEKLFF
16	TRBJ2-7	TRBV6-5	CASSPGRRGSSYEQYF
14	TRBJ2-7	TRBV6-4	CASPPRDGNYEQYF
18	TRBJ2-6	TRBV28	CASSLSLGGGSGANVLTF
17	TRBJ2-1	TRBV24-1	CATSDPGTSSIYNEQFF
19	TRBJ2-1	TRBV6-5	CASSYRRTSGRGSYNEQFF
15	TRBJ1-6	TRBV25-1	CASSDTGTGHSPLHF